This T cell receptor (beta chain) was obtained from a study of beta chain features in type 1 diabetes. In the study overall: All of the samples together had around 110,000,000 sorted cells examined. Study observations and caveats: Moderately but significantly shorter TCRB CDR3s were found in Type 1 diabetes patients in all four CD4+ subsets. There was no resolution here of whether HLA type influences TCRB rearrangement.

The CDR3 covers 15 residues. Germline lookup yields CDR1 GTSNPN and CDR2 SVGIG (reference sequence). V shed 0 bases and J shed 6 bases, with 15 bases lying between them. Sorting of CD4+ naive, central memory, regulatory and stem cell-like memory cells was performed via CD45RO/CCR7/CD25/CD127/CD95/CD27. All of the isolated RNA was reverse transcribed, so expressed TCRB transcripts were sequenced. Naive, central memory and regulatory T cell samples averaged around 3.9 million immunoSEQ reads each. The protocol was immunoSEQ multiplex PCR, while the TCRdb copy is restricted to in-frame clones and leaves out a portion. The table shows a few hundred thousand clones, with approximately 13% occurring only once. Only a few counts were recorded for this clone. Its specificity is not known.

V is TRBV30 and J is TRBJ2-4, with a possible D match to TRBD2 (5 bases). The origin of this receptor is a woman younger than 35 with type 1 diabetes. Sequencing input: naive CD4+ T cells from blood. CDR3 residues: CAWSVRGSVRNIQYF. The CDR3 nucleotides read TGTGCCTGGAGTGTACGCGGTAGCGTAAGAAACATTCAGTACTTC.